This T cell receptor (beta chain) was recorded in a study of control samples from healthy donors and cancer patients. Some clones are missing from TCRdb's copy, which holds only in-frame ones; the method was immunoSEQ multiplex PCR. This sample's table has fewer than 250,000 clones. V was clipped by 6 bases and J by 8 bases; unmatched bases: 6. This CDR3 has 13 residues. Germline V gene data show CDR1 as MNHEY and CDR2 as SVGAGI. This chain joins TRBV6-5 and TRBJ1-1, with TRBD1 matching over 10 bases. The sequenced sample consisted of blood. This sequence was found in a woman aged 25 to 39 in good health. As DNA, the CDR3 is TGTGCCAGCAGGGGACAGGGGTCTGGGGAAGCTTTCTTT. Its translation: CASRGQGSGEAFF.